This T cell receptor (beta chain) emerged from a study of shared clonotypes between healthy human individuals. The germline CDR1 and CDR2 sequences are MDHEN and SYDVKM. After removal of 6 bases from V and 4 bases from J, the junction contained 6 bases not matched to a gene. The CDR3 is 16 amino acids. Study conclusions and caveats: Generation probabilities of non-shared clonotypes were lower (relative to those shared by all four donors).

In the original workflow: ImmunoSEQ supplied junction-only sequences lacking quality scores, so filtering was different. The data were produced by immunoSEQ multiplex PCR, yet TCRdb's version contains in-frame clones alone and is incomplete. D and trimming were read from the DNA, whereas the V and J calls and clone size are those reported in that table. This sample has about 2.2 million clones, with under 95% found just once. Terminally differentiated effector memory CD45RA+ cells were excluded from the naive CD8 cells, which were CD45RO-negative and positively selected for CCR7. Donors included only healthy HIV-negative adults lacking recent acute infections or vaccinations. On this clone: Its specificity is not known.

The chain joins TRBV28 to TRBJ1-6; the match to TRBD1 covers 10 bases. Sequenced material: naive CD8+ T cells from PBMCs. The receptor's source is a man younger than 35 in good health. Some clones in this sample may be carry-over from other donors' samples. This CDR3 is CASRPPGQGYNSPLHF. CDR3 nucleotides: TGTGCCAGCAGACCACCGGGACAGGGGTATAATTCACCCCTCCACTTT.